This T cell receptor (beta chain) was profiled in a study of T cells of healthy individuals. From the 5' RACE reads, TCRdb called clonotypes with MiXCR, one entry per CDR3 protein. This sample carries 50,000 to 55,000 distinct CDR3 sequences, approximately 14% of them seen once, and the ten largest clones take 15% to 20%. This clonotype was detected only a few times. Germline CDR1 is MGHDK and CDR2 is SYGVNS. V lost 1 base, J lost 7 bases, and 13 bases lay in between. The CDR3 is 14 amino acids. This clonotype was sampled from a human donor in good health. The rearrangement links TRBV25-1 to TRBJ1-1; D uncertain. The CDR3 sequence: CASSEFTLPSEAFF. CDR3 nucleotides: TGTGCCAGCAGTGAATTCACCCTACCCAGTGAAGCTTTCTTT. Looking up the rest from reference TRBV25-1 and TRBJ1-1 gives the full variable domain: EADIYQTPRYLVIGTGKKITLECSQTMGHDKMYWYQQDPGMELHLIHYSYGVNSTEKGDLSSESTVSRIRTEHFPLTLESARPSHTSQYLCASSEFTLPSEAFFGQGTRLTVV.